The 5 T cell receptor beta chains below all came from one sample that was sequenced in a study of T cell responses to AZD1222 COVID-19 vaccine. Clones were sequenced by immunoSEQ multiplex PCR, and TCRdb holds only the in-frame ones, with some missing. The sample gives approximately 60,000 clones, about 70% of which show up once; more than 13% is in the top ten. The material sequenced was peripheral blood, taken on day 0 of AZD1222 vaccination. The receptors shown here come from an adult in good health.

This chain connects TRBV5-1 to TRBJ2-3, with D hard to call. V dropped 4 bases and J dropped 0 bases, with 9 bases sitting between them. The CDR3 runs 14 residues. Germline V gene data show CDR1 as SGHRS and CDR2 as YFSETQ. The CDR3 region has the DNA TGCGCCAGCAGCCCTACCCAGAGCACAGATACGCAGTATTTT. This gives the protein CASSPTQSTDTQYF.

The genes are TRBV10-3 and TRBJ1-5; 9 positions match TRBD1. The CDR3 spans 17 residues. Trimming took 2 bases from V and 2 from J; bases not matched to a gene: 7. Germline V gene data show CDR1 as ENHRY and CDR2 as SYGVKD. CDR3 in amino acids: CAISEPPRTGGNQPQHF. In nucleotides, the CDR3 is TGTGCCATCAGTGAGCCCCCAAGGACAGGGGGCAATCAGCCCCAGCATTTT.

The chain joins TRBV7-6 to TRBJ2-7; 11 nucleotides line up with TRBD2. This CDR3 has 15 residues. V was pared by 4 bases and J by 6 bases, with 8 bases of the junction left unmatched. CDR1 is SGHVS and CDR2 is FNYEAQ in the germline V gene. The CDR3 nucleotides are TGTGCCAGCAGCTCCACTCTAGCGGGGGGCGGCGAGCAGTACTTC. This translates into CASSSTLAGGGEQYF.

V gene TRBV2 combines with J gene TRBJ1-5; 8 bases line up with TRBD1. This CDR3 region has 13 residues. Germline assignment: CDR1 SNHLY and CDR2 FYNNEI. J was trimmed by 5 bases and V by 6 bases; bases with no gene match: 3. Here the CDR3 reads CASRDRDHQPQHF. The CDR3 DNA sequence: TGTGCCAGCAGGGACAGGGACCATCAGCCCCAGCATTTT.

This rearrangement joins TRBV4-1 to TRBJ1-1, with D hard to call. Germline assignment: CDR1 MGHRA and CDR2 YSYEKL. The CDR3 is made up of 14 amino acids. V lost 1 base and J lost 5, with 11 bases in between. The CDR3: CASSQAGAGTEAFF. DNA of the CDR3: TGCGCCAGCAGCCAAGCCGGCGCGGGAACTGAAGCTTTCTTT.